Listed below are T cell receptor beta chains from one sample, sequenced in a study of response to subunit inactivated influenza vaccine. One entry per CDR3 protein, called by TCRdb with MiXCR from the RT-PCR reads. The sample carries 540,000 or so distinct CDR3 sequences, 13% recorded once. The specimen comprised PBMCs from blood, sampled roughly 6 weeks after vaccination. The source of these receptors is a middle-aged man who received an inactivated influenza vaccine. CDR3s include the opening cysteine and the closing phenylalanine or tryptophan. A D gene is named only where the DNA matches it firmly. Clone size is given for some rows only: seen once, a few or many times, or a class if the clone is expanded.

d_gene	v_gene	abundance	j_gene	CDR3aa	CDR3nt
-	TRBV12-3/TRBV12-4	few	TRBJ1-4	CASSLQGVEKLFF	TGTGCCAGCAGTTTACAGGGAGTTGAAAAACTGTTTTTT
TRBD2	TRBV10-3	many	TRBJ2-1	CAISGGRTRTSGSGSYNEQFF	TGTGCCATCAGTGGTGGAAGGACCCGGACTAGCGGGAGTGGCTCCTACAATGAGCAGTTCTTC
TRBD1	TRBV12-3/TRBV12-4	few	TRBJ2-3	CASSDREWGRYF	TGTGCCAGCAGTGACAGGGAGTGGGGACGGTATTTT
TRBD1	TRBV29-1	many	TRBJ2-5	CSVGDSRETQYF	TGCAGCGTAGGGGACAGTAGGGAGACCCAGTACTTC
TRBD2	TRBV10-2	few	TRBJ2-1	CASSRGGAGYNEQFF	TGCGCCAGCAGTCGCGGGGGGGCCGGCTACAATGAGCAGTTCTTC
TRBD1	TRBV20-1	-	TRBJ2-3	CSAQRDRGTDTQYF	TGCAGTGCCCAGCGGGACAGGGGCACAGATACGCAGTATTTT
TRBD2	TRBV9	few	TRBJ2-5	CASSVGTSGRAQTQYF	TGTGCCAGCAGCGTAGGGACTAGCGGGAGGGCCCAGACCCAGTACTTC
TRBD2	TRBV7-9	-	TRBJ2-3	CASSFPTSGRIDTQYF	TGTGCCAGCAGCTTCCCGACTAGCGGGAGAATAGATACGCAGTATTTT
TRBD1	TRBV10-2	-	TRBJ2-5	CASRNHRGRPQETQYF	TGCGCCAGCAGGAACCACAGGGGGCGACCACAAGAGACCCAGTACTTC
-	TRBV15	-	TRBJ2-1	CATSREKWGANEQFF	TGTGCCACCAGCAGAGAAAAGTGGGGGGCCAATGAGCAGTTCTTC
-	TRBV2	-	TRBJ2-2	CASSGGGRTGELFF	TGTGCCAGTTCCGGCGGAGGGAGGACCGGGGAGCTGTTTTTT
-	TRBV7-2	few	TRBJ2-5	CASSFAGTKTQYF	TGTGCCAGCAGCTTCGCAGGGACGAAGACCCAGTACTTC
TRBD2	TRBV27	-	TRBJ2-5	CASSLRWGGQETQYF	TGTGCCAGCAGTTTACGTTGGGGGGGCCAAGAGACCCAGTACTTC
-	TRBV18	few	TRBJ2-5	CASSPGGLVETQYF	TGTGCCAGCTCACCGGGCGGGCTGGTGGAGACCCAGTACTTC
-	TRBV5-1	few	TRBJ2-1	CASSLPGTTINEQFF	TGCGCCAGCAGCTTGCCCGGGACAACTATCAATGAGCAGTTCTTC
-	TRBV4-1	many	TRBJ2-3	CASSQGTSADTQYF	TGCGCCAGCAGCCAAGGCACATCAGCAGATACGCAGTATTTT
TRBD2	TRBV5-1	many	TRBJ2-7	CASSPLAGGREQYF	TGCGCCAGCAGCCCTCTAGCGGGGGGGCGCGAGCAGTACTTC
TRBD2	TRBV2	once	TRBJ2-1	CASSELAGLSNEQFF	TGTGCCAGCAGTGAACTAGCGGGGCTAAGCAATGAGCAGTTCTTC
TRBD2	TRBV14	-	TRBJ2-1	CASSQRGPGLVSNEQFF	TGTGCCAGCAGCCAAAGGGGACCGGGACTAGTTTCGAATGAGCAGTTCTTC
TRBD2	TRBV12-3/TRBV12-4	-	TRBJ2-3	CASTVGLAVSTDTQYF	TGTGCCAGCACCGTTGGACTAGCGGTCAGCACAGATACGCAGTATTTT
-	TRBV4-1	-	TRBJ2-3	CASSQESGWGLTNHF	TGCGCCAGCAGCCAAGAATCGGGGTGGGGGCTGACAAACCATTTT
TRBD1	TRBV12-3/TRBV12-4	few	TRBJ2-7	CASSLGTGDLPYGEQYF	TGTGCCAGCAGCCTCGGGACAGGGGACCTCCCCTACGGGGAGCAGTACTTC
TRBD1	TRBV7-9	few	TRBJ2-7	CASSKGARYEQYF	TGTGCCAGCAGCAAGGGGGCGCGTTACGAGCAGTACTTC
TRBD1	TRBV4-1	-	TRBJ2-2	CASSIWDRANGELFF	TGCGCCAGCAGCATATGGGACAGGGCCAACGGGGAGCTGTTTTTT
-	TRBV7-8	-	TRBJ2-2	CASSLIRGGQGTGELFF	TGTGCCAGCAGCTTGATTCGCGGGGGCCAGGGGACCGGGGAGCTGTTTTTT
-	TRBV5-1	-	TRBJ1-2	CASSLDVSGYGYTF	TGCGCCAGCAGCTTGGACGTCTCGGGCTATGGCTACACCTTC
-	TRBV6-1	-	TRBJ2-1	CASGPGLTSSSGNEQFF	TGTGCCAGCGGGCCGGGCCTGACTAGTTCCTCAGGTAATGAGCAGTTCTTC